This T cell receptor beta chain was sequenced for a study of blood T cell repertoires in COVID-19. About the study: Samples taken during acute and convalescent COVID-19 were collected in the United States, Italy and Spain. T cells, B-cell-depleted T cells, or PBMCs supplied cDNA or gDNA.

The CDR3 is 16 residues long. J gave up 1 base and V 4 bases, and 9 bases lay outside the gene matches. Germline lookup yields CDR1 MNHEY and CDR2 SMNVEV (reference sequence). In the source study's methods: Using reference gene primer amplification, nucleated cell counts were estimated. TCRdb keeps only in-frame clones here, not all; method: immunoSEQ multiplex PCR. V, J and clone size were drawn from that table, and D and trimming were deduced from the DNA. The sample records about 120,000 clones, around 80% being singletons. The sequenced material came from peripheral blood. This chain connects TRBV27 to TRBJ2-5; 7 bases agree with TRBD1. The clonotype originates from a man between 65 and 85 years old with acute or convalescent COVID-19. As DNA, the CDR3 is TGTGCCAGCAGTTCACAGGGGCAGCTCTTCCAAGAGACCCAGTACTTC. The encoded protein is CASSSQGQLFQETQYF.